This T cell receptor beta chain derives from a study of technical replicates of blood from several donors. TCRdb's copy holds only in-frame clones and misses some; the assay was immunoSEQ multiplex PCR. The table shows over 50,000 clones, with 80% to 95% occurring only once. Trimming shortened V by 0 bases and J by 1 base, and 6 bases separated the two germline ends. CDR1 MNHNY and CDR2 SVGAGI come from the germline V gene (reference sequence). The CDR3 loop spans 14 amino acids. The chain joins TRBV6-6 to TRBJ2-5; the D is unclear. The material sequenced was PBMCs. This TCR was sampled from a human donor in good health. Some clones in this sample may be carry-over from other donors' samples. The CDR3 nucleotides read TGTGCCAGCAGTTACTCCCCTCCCCAAGAGACCCAGTACTTC. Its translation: CASSYSPPQETQYF.